This TCR beta chain was profiled in a study of cytomegalovirus exposure and HLA in healthy donors (dated by TCRdb to between 2016 and 2019). Concerning the study at large: An earlier analysis of a few hundred of the donors reported approximately 260 Gb of sequence data and 95 million to 140 million unique TCR beta sequences obtained from about 170 million T cells. The genetic ancestry cluster associated with self-reported Caucasian donors included 81% of the 398 genotyped donors. HLA typing covered class I and class II loci at four-digit resolution. About 280 gigabases of sequencing data and around 88 million unique TCR sequences made up an early release that covered around 640 HLA-typed donors. Among about 390 genotyped donors of the cohort, an average of roughly 240,000 unique TCR beta nucleotide sequences were sequenced per donor, around 20% of them non-productive. Five DR-DQ haplotypes were handled as single units for association and clustering because linkage in the cohort was strong. Alongside the repertoire data, information on donor age, sex, ethnicity and CMV serostatus was compiled. The study was designed to test whether signatures of past pathogen exposure could be identified by cataloging public T cell receptors. High-throughput TCR immunosequencing, statistical association of individual TCRs with disease status, and machine learning were combined to predict cytomegalovirus infection status. Rather than drawing on any new phenotypic data, the later analysis identified candidate immune exposures from TCR beta sequences and the way those sequences occurred across donors. The study profiled the T cell repertoires of 666 subjects by immunosequencing and related them to cytomegalovirus serostatus. To study patterns of TCR occurrence, a later analysis re-analyzed previously published TCR beta repertoires from around 670 donors and added high-resolution HLA genotyping. An earlier analysis of 450 to 750 of the donors used high-throughput TCR beta sequencing to judge whether each TCR beta V gene segment behaved as functional or pseudogenic. A later genetic analysis used genome-wide SNP genotypes for 398 of the 666 donors, treating that subset as a discovery cohort. The number of donors typed differed by locus, with about 629-640 for A, B, C, DRB1 and DQB1, around 500 for DQA1, about 610 for DPA1, and over 400 for DPB1. Every repertoire in the discovery cohort had been generated on one and the same sequencing platform. A separate validation cohort of more than 100 different subjects was used in addition to the roughly 670-subject first cohort. The full study reports these points: A further reported finding was that TCR beta sequences accurately predicted the HLA-A and HLA-B alleles for most subjects in the first cohort. The earlier analysis of about 600 of the donors excluded some 15 rarely observed V segments, including chromosome 9 orphons, because counts were too low. Because some donors lacked HLA typing at each locus, the association tests relied only on the typed subset. Some IMGT-functional V segments, including TRBV6-2 and TRBV6-3, could not be told apart with the 87-base-pair reads, so those segments were excluded. Linkage disequilibrium might explain the correlated functional status among segregating V segments, but an unknown experimental factor could not be ruled out. When HLA alleles, especially DR and DQ, strongly co-occurred, TCR associations were difficult to assign to individual alleles. A later analysis reported that several top co-occurrence clusters appeared linked to parvovirus B19, influenza, CMV and Epstein-Barr virus. An earlier analysis of approximately 500 of the donors showed that most TCR beta V segments appeared in productive rearrangements either about 90% or about 30% of the time, which broadly matched IMGT annotations. Cytomegalovirus status was reported to be diagnosed by the classifier with high specificity and sensitivity in both the original and validation cohorts. In vitro tests confirmed that a few of the cytomegalovirus-associated TCR beta chains recognize cytomegalovirus antigens. A later analysis associated about 17,000 TCR beta sequences with specific HLA alleles at a false discovery rate of 0.05. This cohort had only TCR beta chains sequenced, and the lack of alpha or paired-chain data limited which features could be detected. In a later analysis, HLA-associated TCR beta chains showed more clonal expansion and lower generation probabilities than non-associated chains that were equally common. Presence/absence analyses assumed roughly uniform sequencing depth across donors, an assumption that may not hold. In a later genetic analysis, fewer N-insertions in productive TCRs were reported among donors in an Asian-associated ancestry cluster than the roughly 640-donor mean. Most TCR sequences were seen in very few donors, while some public TCRs were found in many individuals. In a later genetic analysis, a missense DCLRE1C variant was associated with V-gene and J-gene trimming of TCR beta chains, and the association was replicated in an independent cohort. The authors suggested that the approach could potentially be extended to other disease states and immunological phenotypes. The study gave a list of some 150 TCR beta chains associated with cytomegalovirus. Immune exposure information for the cohort was limited to CMV serostatus. In a later analysis, most CMV-associated TCR beta chains were found to appear HLA-restricted, with HLA associations seemingly driven largely by CMV exposure. A group of highly shared sequence variants was considered likely to be a technical artifact of the sequencing pipeline. In a later analysis, the rate of TCR association differed among HLA loci, with DRB1 alleles having the most associated TCRs and HLA-C alleles having the fewest.

Libraries were built with the immunoSEQ multiplex PCR assay. A mixture of 60 forward primers for TCR Vbeta segments and 13 reverse primers for TCR Jbeta segments was used in the multiplex PCR. A multiplex PCR assay on genomic DNA amplified the CDR3 region of rearranged TCR beta genes. On the Illumina HiSeq System, the amplified TCR beta libraries were sequenced as 87-base-pair reads. The published analysis was carried out like this. Across the 666 repertoires, a later analysis counted about 81 million unique TCR beta chains, roughly 11 million of which were shared by at least two donors. Raw reads were error-corrected and collapsed into unique sequences by a nearest-neighbor algorithm in which closely related sequences were merged to remove PCR and sequencing errors. V, D and J gene segments were assigned by aligning CDR3 sequences to IMGT reference sequences. For a sequence to be retained, at least a six-nucleotide match to both a V gene segment and a J gene segment was required. A rearrangement counted as productive if the CDR3 had no stop codons and remained in frame with V and J, and every other rearrangement counted as non-productive. CDR3 was defined by IMGT convention, running from the second conserved V-encoded cysteine to the conserved J-encoded phenylalanine. The earlier analysis of about 610 of the donors excluded sequences that lacked an unambiguous match to a single V gene segment. In an earlier analysis of 587 of the donors, V segments were called functional above 56.7% productive rearrangements and were called segregating when the between-donor standard deviation exceeded 5%. To diagnose cytomegalovirus status from the catalog of TCR beta chain sequences, a statistical classification framework was built. V and J gene assignment, in a later analysis, came from comparing TCR nucleotide sequences with IMGT/GENE-DB human TR gene sequences. A later analysis assigned CDR3 sequences and most-parsimonious VDJ recombination scenarios with the TCRdist pipeline. In a later analysis, each TCR beta chain was defined by its CDR3 amino acid sequence together with its V-gene family, and reads lacking a unique V-gene family were excluded. In a later analysis, nearly 600 highly shared, low-generation-probability nucleotide sequences were removed to address suspected cross-contamination and a sequencing artifact. For each public chain, a later analysis derived a clonal expansion index from normalized ranks of inferred template counts within each repertoire. A later analysis computed generation probabilities with a VDJ recombination model fitted to out-of-frame rearrangements, and checked the results against IGoR. Hypergeometric tests were used in a later analysis to score TCR-TCR, TCR-HLA and TCR-CMV co-occurrence, with a repertoire-size bias correction applied to the TCR pairs. In a later analysis, false discovery rates were estimated by permuting HLA or CMV assignments 20 times. In a later analysis, co-occurring TCRs were grouped using DBSCAN, and TCRdist sequence similarity was added for clustering within HLA-allele-positive subsets. Repertoires with fewer than 30,000 or more than 120,000 public chains were left out of co-occurrence clustering, as were five repertoires with anomalous nucleotide sharing. TCRdb obtained this table from immuneACCESS and retained in-frame rearrangements with V and J assigned. These tables miss some clones; where compared with another copy, unresolved V genes account for less than half of the shortfall, and the remainder is unexplained. That table is the source of V, J and clone size, and D and trimming were worked out from the DNA. Recorded for this sample are approximately 190,000 clones; 75% to 90% of them occurred a single time. The top ten clonotypes cover 6.3% of the sample.

The cohort comprised some 680 healthy bone marrow donors. At the time of sampling, all cohort members were nominally healthy, though unrecorded immune exposures were likely present. The donor tested CMV seropositive, placing the donor among the roughly 300 seropositive members of the cohort. Every donor gave a peripheral blood sample, and the peripheral blood mononuclear cells from that sample were used for TCR beta sequencing. The Qiagen DNeasy Blood Extraction Kit was used to extract genomic DNA from the blood cell samples. About this clone: No cognate antigen has been identified for it. No much larger clone is present one base from it, and per-base qualities are unavailable.

The germline V gene provides CDR1 ENHRY and CDR2 SYGVKD. The CDR3 goes from the cysteine to the phenylalanine over 14 residues. CDR3 DNA is the only sequence kept; it has 42 bases, read in frame from the first base. Trimming leaves V shorter by 9 bases and J shorter by 4 bases, with the junction holding 10 bases beyond the gene matches. This sequence was found in a man aged 35 to 55 in good health and CMV-seropositive. The sample consisted of PBMCs. The rearrangement joined TRBV10-3 to TRBJ1-1; TRBD1 matches 8 bases in the middle. The CDR3 region reads CAIGTGYEGTEAFF. The DNA reads TGTGCCATTGGGACAGGATATGAAGGCACTGAAGCTTTCTTT.